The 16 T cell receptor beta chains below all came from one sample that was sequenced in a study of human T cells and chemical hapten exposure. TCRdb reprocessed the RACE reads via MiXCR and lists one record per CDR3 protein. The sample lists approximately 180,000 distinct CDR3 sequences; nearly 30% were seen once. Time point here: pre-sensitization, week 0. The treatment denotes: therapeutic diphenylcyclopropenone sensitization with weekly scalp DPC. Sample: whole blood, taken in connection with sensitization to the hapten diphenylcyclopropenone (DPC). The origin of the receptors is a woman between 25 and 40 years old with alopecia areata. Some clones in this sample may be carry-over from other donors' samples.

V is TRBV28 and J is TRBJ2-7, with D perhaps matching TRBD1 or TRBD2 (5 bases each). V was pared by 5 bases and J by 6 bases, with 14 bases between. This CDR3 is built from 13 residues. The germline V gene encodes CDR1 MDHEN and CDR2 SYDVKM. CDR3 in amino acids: CASSPGDGTEQYF. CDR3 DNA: TGTGCCAGCAGTCCCGGGGACGGGACCGAGCAGTACTTC.

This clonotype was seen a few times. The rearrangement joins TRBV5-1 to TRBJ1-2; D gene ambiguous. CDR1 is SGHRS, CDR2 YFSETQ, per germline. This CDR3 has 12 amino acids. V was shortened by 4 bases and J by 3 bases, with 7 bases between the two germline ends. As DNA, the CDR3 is TGCGCCAGCAGCGACCTCTACTATGGCTACACCTTC. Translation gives CASSDLYYGYTF.

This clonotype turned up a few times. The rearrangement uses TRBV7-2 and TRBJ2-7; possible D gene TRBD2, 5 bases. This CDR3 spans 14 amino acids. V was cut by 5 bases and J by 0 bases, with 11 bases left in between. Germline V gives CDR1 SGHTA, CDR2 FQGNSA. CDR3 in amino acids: CASSQGRGSYEQYF. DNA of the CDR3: TGTGCCAGCAGCCAAGGTCGGGGCTCCTACGAGCAGTACTTC.

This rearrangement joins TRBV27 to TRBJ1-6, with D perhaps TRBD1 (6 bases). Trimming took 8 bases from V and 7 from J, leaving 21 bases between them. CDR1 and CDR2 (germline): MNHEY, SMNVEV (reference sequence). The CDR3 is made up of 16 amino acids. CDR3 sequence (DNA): TGTGCCAGCTCCACATCCAGCCAGGGGTTCAATTCACCCCTCCACTTT. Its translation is CASSTSSQGFNSPLHF.

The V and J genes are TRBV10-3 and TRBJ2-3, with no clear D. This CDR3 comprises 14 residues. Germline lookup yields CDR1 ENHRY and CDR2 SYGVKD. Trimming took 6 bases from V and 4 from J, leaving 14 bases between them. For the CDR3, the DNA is TGTGCCATCAGAGGGAATCCCCTCGCAGATACGCAGTATTTT. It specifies CAIRGNPLADTQYF.

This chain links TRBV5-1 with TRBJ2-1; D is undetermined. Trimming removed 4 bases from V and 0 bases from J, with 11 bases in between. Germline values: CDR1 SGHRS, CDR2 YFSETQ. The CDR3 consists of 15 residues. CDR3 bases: TGCGCCAGCAGCCACGGTCAGGTCTCCTACAATGAGCAGTTCTTC. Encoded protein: CASSHGQVSYNEQFF.

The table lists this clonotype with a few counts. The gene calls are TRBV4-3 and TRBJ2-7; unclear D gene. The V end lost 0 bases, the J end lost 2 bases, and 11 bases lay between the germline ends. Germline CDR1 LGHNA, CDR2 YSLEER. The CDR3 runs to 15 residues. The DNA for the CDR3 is TGCGCCAGCAGCCAAGAGGCGCGCGGAACCTACGAGCAGTACTTC. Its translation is CASSQEARGTYEQYF.

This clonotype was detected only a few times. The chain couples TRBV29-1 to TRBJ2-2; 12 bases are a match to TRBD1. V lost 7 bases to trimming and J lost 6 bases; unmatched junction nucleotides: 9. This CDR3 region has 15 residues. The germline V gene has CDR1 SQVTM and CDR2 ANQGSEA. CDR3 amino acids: CSARGTGGFSGELFF. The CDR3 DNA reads TGCAGCGCGCGAGGGACAGGGGGCTTTTCCGGGGAGCTGTTTTTT.

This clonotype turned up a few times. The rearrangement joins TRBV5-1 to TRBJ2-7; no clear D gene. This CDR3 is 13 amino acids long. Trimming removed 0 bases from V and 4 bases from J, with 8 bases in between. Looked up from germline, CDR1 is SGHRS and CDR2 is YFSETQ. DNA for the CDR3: TGCGCCAGCAGCTTGGCCGACGGATACGAGCAGTACTTC. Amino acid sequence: CASSLADGYEQYF.

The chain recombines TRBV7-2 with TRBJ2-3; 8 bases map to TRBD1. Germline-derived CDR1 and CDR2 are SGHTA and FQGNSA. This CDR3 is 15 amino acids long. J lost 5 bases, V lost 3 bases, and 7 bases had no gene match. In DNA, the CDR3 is TGTGCCAGCAGCTTTGGCAGGGGGCAGAGAGATACGCAGTATTTT. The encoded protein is CASSFGRGQRDTQYF.

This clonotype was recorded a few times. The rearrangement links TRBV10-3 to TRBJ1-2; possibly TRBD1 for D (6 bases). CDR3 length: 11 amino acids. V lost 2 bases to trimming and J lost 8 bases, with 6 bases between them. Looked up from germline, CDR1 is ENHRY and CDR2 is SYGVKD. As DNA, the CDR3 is TGTGCCATCAGTGAGAGGGGGGGCTACACCTTC. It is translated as CAISERGGYTF.

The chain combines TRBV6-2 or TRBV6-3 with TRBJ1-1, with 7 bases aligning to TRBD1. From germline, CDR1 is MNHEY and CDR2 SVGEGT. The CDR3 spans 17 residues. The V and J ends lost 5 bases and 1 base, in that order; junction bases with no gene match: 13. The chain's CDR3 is CASSTPPAGQKNTEAFF. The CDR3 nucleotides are TGTGCCAGCAGTACCCCCCCCGCGGGACAGAAGAACACTGAAGCTTTCTTT.

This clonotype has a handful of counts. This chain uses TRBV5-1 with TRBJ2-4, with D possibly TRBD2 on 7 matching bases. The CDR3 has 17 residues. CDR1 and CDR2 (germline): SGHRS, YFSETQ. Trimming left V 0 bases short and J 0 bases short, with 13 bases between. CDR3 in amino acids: CASSLGQGGGAKNIQYF. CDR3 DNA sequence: TGCGCCAGCAGCTTGGGTCAAGGGGGGGGAGCCAAAAACATTCAGTACTTC.

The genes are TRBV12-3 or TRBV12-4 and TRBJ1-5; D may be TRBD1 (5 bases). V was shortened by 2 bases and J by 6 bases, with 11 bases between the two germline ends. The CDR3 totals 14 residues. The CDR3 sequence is CASSLRQRTQPQHF. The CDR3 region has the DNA TGTGCCAGCAGTTTACGACAGAGAACTCAGCCCCAGCATTTT.

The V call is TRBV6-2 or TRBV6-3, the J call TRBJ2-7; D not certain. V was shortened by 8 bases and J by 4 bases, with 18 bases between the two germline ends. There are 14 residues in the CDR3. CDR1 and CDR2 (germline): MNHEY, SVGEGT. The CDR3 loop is CASSSSIGLYEQYF. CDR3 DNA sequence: TGTGCCAGCTCCTCATCGATCGGGCTTTACGAGCAGTACTTC.

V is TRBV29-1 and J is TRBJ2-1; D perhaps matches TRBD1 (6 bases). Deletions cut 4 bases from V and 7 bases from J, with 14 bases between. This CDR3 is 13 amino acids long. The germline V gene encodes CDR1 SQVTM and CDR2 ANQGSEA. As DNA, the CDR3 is TGCAGCGTTGTCAGGGGCCCAGGGAATGAGCAGTTCTTC. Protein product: CSVVRGPGNEQFF.